This entry describes one TCR beta chain. Its specificity is unknown. This sample was taken from a study of CD8 T cells in ankylosing spondylitis. This CDR3 has 15 residues. The germline CDR1 and CDR2 sequences are SQVTM and ANQGSEA. V was trimmed by 7 bases and J by 5 bases, leaving 22 bases between them. Overall study findings and caveats: A TCR beta motif of several highly homologous variants seemed to mark ankylosing spondylitis blood. The clones that were linked to disease were reported to be significantly enriched in matched synovial fluid samples from ankylosing spondylitis patients.

Each CDR3 protein is one row after TCRdb ran MiXCR on the 5' RACE reads. This table holds about 390,000 distinct CDR3 sequences, around 22% found once. Source material: blood, either unsorted or a sorted T cell fraction (not recorded which). The rearrangement joins TRBV29-1 to TRBJ2-3; D call uncertain. The sequence was obtained from a male donor with ankylosing spondylitis. The CDR3 DNA follows: TGCAGCGCCTCCCCTTGGGCTAGACAAATAGATACGCAGTATTTT. Translation gives CSASPWARQIDTQYF.